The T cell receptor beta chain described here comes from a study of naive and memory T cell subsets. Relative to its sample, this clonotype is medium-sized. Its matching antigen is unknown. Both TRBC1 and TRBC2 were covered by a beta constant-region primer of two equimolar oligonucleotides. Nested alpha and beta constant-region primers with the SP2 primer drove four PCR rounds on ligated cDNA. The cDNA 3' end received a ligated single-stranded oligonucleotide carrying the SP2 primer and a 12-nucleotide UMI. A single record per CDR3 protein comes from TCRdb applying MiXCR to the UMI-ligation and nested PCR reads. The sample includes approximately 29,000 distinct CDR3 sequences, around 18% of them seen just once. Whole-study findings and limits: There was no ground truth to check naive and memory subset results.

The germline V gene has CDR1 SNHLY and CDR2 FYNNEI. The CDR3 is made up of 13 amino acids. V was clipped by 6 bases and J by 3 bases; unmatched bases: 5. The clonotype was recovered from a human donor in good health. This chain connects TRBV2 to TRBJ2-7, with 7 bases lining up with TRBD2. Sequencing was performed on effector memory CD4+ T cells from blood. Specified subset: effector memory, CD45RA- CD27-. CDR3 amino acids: CASRRGSFYEQYF. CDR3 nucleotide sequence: TGTGCCAGCAGACGCGGGAGTTTCTACGAGCAGTACTTC. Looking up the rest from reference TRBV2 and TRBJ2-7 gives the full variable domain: EPEVTQTPSHQVTQMGQEVILRCVPISNHLYFYWYRQILGQKVEFLVSFYNNEISEKSEIFDDQFSVERPDGSNFTLKIRSTKLEDSAMYFCASRRGSFYEQYFGPGTRLTVT.